The source of this TCR beta chain is a study of T cell repertoires in cytomegalovirus infection. There are 12 residues in the CDR3. V lost 4 bases and J 5 bases, leaving 9 bases between the germline ends. The germline V gene encodes CDR1 SNHLY and CDR2 FYNNEI. TCRdb fed the reads into MiXCR, producing one record per CDR3 protein. The sample has roughly 200,000 distinct CDR3 sequences; about 18% are singletons. This clonotype was seen more than once but under ten times. This clonotype originated in a human donor in good health (CMV status not recorded). Some clones in this sample may be carry-over from other donors' samples. Source material: CD8+ T cells from PBMCs. V usage is TRBV2 and J usage is TRBJ2-7; maybe TRBD2 (5 bases). As DNA, the CDR3 is TGTGCCAGCAGTGGAGGGTTCGACGAGCAGTACTTC. This translates into CASSGGFDEQYF.